These 19 T cell receptor beta chains originate from one sample sequenced in a study of blood T cell repertoires in COVID-19. The protocol was immunoSEQ multiplex PCR, while the TCRdb copy is restricted to in-frame clones and leaves out a portion. The table shows hundreds of thousands of clones, with roughly nine tenths occurring only once. Sequenced input: peripheral blood. These TCRs come from a woman aged 55 to 70 who had recovered from COVID-19.

The V call is TRBV9, the J call TRBJ2-3, with D tentatively TRBD2 (6 bases). Deletions cut 0 bases from V and 4 bases from J, with 21 bases between. The CDR3 consists of 18 residues. Germline V gene data show CDR1 as SGDLS and CDR2 as YYNGEE. The CDR3 protein is CASSVGPRELWGADTQYF. The CDR3 DNA reads as TGTGCCAGCAGCGTAGGGCCACGTGAACTCTGGGGGGCAGATACGCAGTATTTT.

V usage is TRBV2 and J usage is TRBJ1-3; D may be TRBD1 (5 bases). CDR3 length: 16 amino acids. The germline CDR1 and CDR2 sequences are SNHLY and FYNNEI. Trimming took off 0 bases at V and 0 bases at J, with 9 bases between the two ends. The CDR3, as DNA: TGTGCCAGCAGTGAAGCCAGGGCCAGCTCTGGAAACACCATATATTTT. It specifies CASSEARASSGNTIYF.

About this clone itself: Germline and junction disagree at one end, which may indicate a read error. V gene TRBV14 combines with J gene TRBJ1-1; TRBD1 is a possible D gene (6 bases). There are 15 residues in the CDR3. The V gene's germline CDR1 is SGHDN and CDR2 FVKESK. The CDR3: CASGQAGALNTEAFF. The CDR3 coding sequence is TGTGCCAGCGGCCAAGCAGGGGCCCTGAACACTGAAGCTTTCTTT.

This chain joins TRBV5-1 and TRBJ1-2; D gene uncertain. Germline-derived CDR1 and CDR2 are SGHRS and YFSETQ. With 6 bases removed from V and 4 bases from J, the gap between germline ends came to 13 bases. CDR3 length: 13 amino acids. Here the CDR3 DNA reads TGCGCCAGCACCGAGGCTAGCGGCTATGGCTACACCTTC. Its translation is CASTEASGYGYTF.

This sequence joins TRBV16 and TRBJ2-1; 7 nucleotides line up with TRBD1. There are 14 residues in the CDR3. The germline CDR1 and CDR2 sequences are KGHSY and FQNENV. Trimming at V came to 2 bases and at J to 5 bases, leaving 3 bases not matched to a gene. The CDR3, as DNA: TGTGCCAGCAGCCAACGACAGGGTGACAATGAGCAGTTCTTC. It is translated as CASSQRQGDNEQFF.

The V gene is TRBV14, the J gene TRBJ1-6, with TRBD1 matching 10 bases. The germline V gene has CDR1 SGHDN and CDR2 FVKESK. The CDR3 sequence is 17 residues long. Trimming cost V 4 bases and J 4 bases; bases outside gene matches: 7. The CDR3: CASSPGTGAEYNSPLHF. The CDR3 DNA sequence: TGTGCCAGCAGCCCCGGGACAGGGGCCGAATATAATTCACCCCTCCACTTT.

The CDR3 is CASSFSVSNQPQHF. The DNA of the CDR3 is TGTGCCAGCAGTTTTTCAGTTAGCAATCAGCCCCAGCATTTT. This chain joins TRBV28 and TRBJ1-5, with D unresolved. Trimming stripped 3 bases from V and 0 bases from J, with 6 bases between. The CDR3 consists of 14 residues. Germline CDR1 and CDR2: MDHEN and SYDVKM.

This sequence joins TRBV4-3 and TRBJ2-3; a weak D match, TRBD1 (5 bases). CDR3 length equals 15 residues. CDR1 and CDR2 (germline): LGHNA, YSLEER. V lost 0 bases and J lost 0, with 7 bases in between. CDR3 DNA sequence: TGCGCCAGCAGCCAAGACAGGGTTAGCACAGATACGCAGTATTTT. This encodes CASSQDRVSTDTQYF.

The chain joins TRBV2 to TRBJ1-6, with 8 bases aligning to TRBD1. The V gene's germline CDR1 is SNHLY and CDR2 FYNNEI. CDR3 length: 19 amino acids. With 10 bases clipped from V and 4 bases from J, the junction kept 21 bases outside the gene matches. The CDR3 region is CATNPPGQAFIGYNSPLHF. The CDR3 DNA sequence: TGTGCCACCAATCCTCCGGGACAGGCCTTTATAGGGTATAATTCACCCCTCCACTTT. Combining the CDR3 with reference TRBV2 and TRBJ1-6 gives the whole variable domain EPEVTQTPSHQVTQMGQEVILRCVPISNHLYFYWYRQILGQKVEFLVSFYNNEISEKSEIFDDQFSVERPDGSNFTLKIRSTKLEDSAMYFCATNPPGQAFIGYNSPLHFGNGTRLTVT.

This clone appeared once. The CDR3 DNA follows: TGTGCCAGCAGCTTACCCATCGCTAGCGGGGGCGAGACCCAGTACTTC. Translating gives CASSLPIASGGETQYF. The chain couples TRBV7-2 to TRBJ2-5; 10 bases align to TRBD2. V shed 2 bases and J 5 bases; nucleotides not matched to a gene: 8. This CDR3 has 16 residues. Looked up from germline, CDR1 is SGHTA and CDR2 is FQGNSA. Based on the CDR3 plus reference TRBV7-2 and TRBJ2-5, the full variable domain is GAGVSQSPSNKVTEKGKDVELRCDPISGHTALYWYRQSLGQGLEFLIYFQGNSAPDKSGLPSDRFSAERTGGSVSTLTIQRTQQEDSAVYLCASSLPIASGGETQYFGPGTRLLVL.

V is TRBV28 and J is TRBJ1-4, with D unclear. The germline CDR1 and CDR2 sequences are MDHEN and SYDVKM. The CDR3 contains 16 residues. Trimming took 2 bases from V and 7 from J, leaving 17 bases between them. CDR3 amino acids: CASSLRPGGRVEKLFF. The CDR3 nucleotides read TGTGCCAGCAGTTTAAGACCCGGCGGTCGTGTTGAAAAACTGTTTTTT. Based on the CDR3 plus reference TRBV28 and TRBJ1-4, the full variable domain is DVKVTQSSRYLVKRTGEKVFLECVQDMDHENMFWYRQDPGLGLRLIYFSYDVKMKEKGDIPEGYSVSREKKERFSLILESASTNQTSMYLCASSLRPGGRVEKLFFGSGTQLSVL.

This chain connects TRBV7-2 to TRBJ2-5; TRBD2 aligns across 11 bases. Germline assignment: CDR1 SGHTA and CDR2 FQGNSA. V dropped 4 bases and J dropped 5; count of bases not matched to a gene: 6. The CDR3 covers 15 residues. Written as DNA, the CDR3 is TGTGCCAGCAGCTCGTTAGCGGGGGGGTTGGAGACCCAGTACTTC. Translated, it gives CASSSLAGGLETQYF.

This chain links TRBV7-2 with TRBJ1-2; 9 positions agree with TRBD1. J gave up 10 bases and V 5 bases, and 8 bases lay outside the gene matches. Germline CDR1 is SGHTA and CDR2 is FQGNSA. This CDR3 is 13 amino acids long. CDR3 sequence (DNA): TGTGCCAGCAGCCGGACAGGGGCCTCACTCTACACCTTC. It is translated as CASSRTGASLYTF.

The V and J genes are TRBV7-9 and TRBJ1-2; 10 nucleotides line up with TRBD1. CDR1 SEHNR and CDR2 FQNEAQ come from the germline V gene (reference sequence). Trimming took 4 bases from V and 0 from J; bases not matched to a gene: 8. This CDR3 region has 17 residues. In nucleotides, the CDR3 is TGTGCCAGCAGCTCCAGGGACAGGGGAGAGTCTAACTATGGCTACACCTTC. Amino acid sequence: CASSSRDRGESNYGYTF.

This chain links TRBV11-2 with TRBJ2-2; TRBD2 matches 7 bases. The CDR3 extends over 16 amino acids. The germline CDR1 and CDR2 sequences are SGHAT and FQNNGV. Trimming cost V 8 bases and J 2 bases; bases outside gene matches: 11. CDR3 region: CASPMGLAVNTGELFF. The CDR3 DNA reads as TGTGCCAGCCCGATGGGGCTAGCGGTCAACACCGGGGAGCTGTTTTTT. Based on the CDR3 plus reference TRBV11-2 and TRBJ2-2, the full variable domain is EAGVAQSPRYKIIEKRQSVAFWCNPISGHATLYWYQQILGQGPKLLIQFQNNGVVDDSQLPKDRFSAERLKGVDSTLKIQPAKLEDSAVYLCASPMGLAVNTGELFFGEGSRLTVL.

This clone was found once. This chain connects TRBV7-9 to TRBJ2-1; the match to TRBD2 covers 11 bases. Trimming cost V 5 bases and J 7 bases; bases outside gene matches: 7. Germline V gene lookup returns CDR1 SEHNR and CDR2 FQNEAQ (reference sequence). This CDR3 comprises 15 residues. The CDR3 nucleotides read TGTGCCAGCAGCCGAACTAGCGGGGGCCCGAATGAGCAGTTCTTC. This translates into CASSRTSGGPNEQFF.

The chain is built from TRBV10-2 and TRBJ1-2, with no clear D. The CDR3 loop spans 15 amino acids. Trimming left V 4 bases short and J 3 bases short, with 15 bases between. In germline, CDR1 is WSHSY, CDR2 SAAADI. The CDR3 nucleotides read TGCGCCAGCAGTGCGTTCGGCACAGAGCACTATGGCTACACCTTC. Encoded protein: CASSAFGTEHYGYTF.

The genes are TRBV6-5 and TRBJ2-7; D gene ambiguous. CDR1 is MNHEY, CDR2 SVGAGI, per germline. The CDR3 runs 15 residues. Trimming removed 4 bases from V and 4 bases from J, with 17 bases in between. In nucleotides, the CDR3 is TGTGCCAGCAGTTTGACCCTCGAGGAGAAGTACGAGCAGTACTTC. Residues: CASSLTLEEKYEQYF.

This clone was detected a few times. The chain couples TRBV7-9 to TRBJ2-7; 9 bases align to TRBD2. The CDR3 spans 13 residues. Losses at the gene ends were 4 bases for V and 3 bases for J; bases not matched to a gene: 1. The germline CDR1 and CDR2 sequences are SEHNR and FQNEAQ (reference sequence). The CDR3 here is CASSSSGIYEQYF. The CDR3, as DNA: TGTGCCAGCAGCTCTAGCGGGATCTACGAGCAGTACTTC.